The next 11 T cell receptor beta chains were all read from a single sample in a study of blood T cell repertoires in COVID-19. Measured with immunoSEQ multiplex PCR; TCRdb has only the in-frame clones, and not every one. The sample includes tens of thousands of clones, around 89% of them seen just once. The sequenced material came from peripheral blood. Receptors originate from a human donor in a cohort sampled during active COVID-19.

The chain carries TRBV7-2 and TRBJ1-2, with D possibly matching TRBD1 (5 bases). Germline CDR1 is SGHTA and CDR2 is FQGNSA. The germline V and J ends were trimmed by 4 bases and 6 bases, with 21 bases remaining between them. The CDR3 is made up of 16 amino acids. The CDR3 is CASSWVGGPQGDGYTF. Written as DNA, the CDR3 is TGTGCCAGCAGCTGGGTCGGTGGGCCACAAGGGGATGGCTACACCTTC.

V usage is TRBV9 and J usage is TRBJ1-5, with a weak D call TRBD1 (5 bases). CDR1 SGDLS and CDR2 YYNGEE come from the germline V gene. The CDR3 sequence is 15 residues long. V shed 4 bases and J shed 7 bases, with 18 bases lying between them. This chain's CDR3 is CASSTSGGEGQPQHF. For the CDR3, the DNA is TGTGCCAGCAGCACTTCCGGAGGGGAGGGGCAGCCCCAGCATTTT.

This chain connects TRBV18 to TRBJ1-6; 7 bases are shared with TRBD1. CDR3 length: 15 amino acids. The J segment lost 9 bases and the V segment lost 0 bases, leaving 5 bases of the junction unmatched. Per germline, CDR1 KGHSH and CDR2 LQKENI. CDR3 protein: CASSPPGQWASPLHF. The CDR3 nucleotides are TGTGCCAGCTCACCACCGGGACAGTGGGCTTCACCCCTCCACTTT.

CDR3 region: CASSLLGEYNEQFF. In nucleotides, the CDR3 is TGTGCCAGCAGCTTATTAGGAGAATACAATGAGCAGTTCTTC. V is TRBV11-3 and J is TRBJ2-1, with D uncertain. V was pared by 2 bases and J by 4 bases, with 9 bases between. CDR1 SGHNT and CDR2 YENEEA come from the germline V gene. The CDR3 totals 14 residues.

The V and J genes are TRBV5-1 and TRBJ2-2; the D is unclear. CDR1 is SGHRS and CDR2 is YFSETQ in the germline V gene. Trimming stripped 2 bases from V and 0 bases from J, with 8 bases between. This CDR3 has 15 residues. The CDR3 coding sequence is TGCGCCAGCAGCTTCCTTAGTTCGAACACCGGGGAGCTGTTTTTT. Translated: CASSFLSSNTGELFF.

This chain joins TRBV5-1 and TRBJ2-3; 10 nucleotides line up with TRBD2. J was trimmed by 5 bases and V by 6 bases; bases with no gene match: 6. The CDR3 totals 14 residues. From germline, CDR1 is SGHRS and CDR2 YFSETQ. This CDR3 reads CASNGLADGDTQYF. CDR3 coding DNA: TGCGCCAGCAACGGACTAGCGGATGGAGATACGCAGTATTTT.

The V gene is TRBV3-1 (or the pseudogene TRBV3-2), the J gene TRBJ2-2; D is unclear. Germline lookup yields CDR1 LGHDT and CDR2 YNNKEL (reference sequence). Trimming shortened V by 1 base and J by 0 bases, and 6 bases separated the two germline ends. This CDR3 spans 15 amino acids. CDR3 in amino acids: CASSQVVTNTGELFF. DNA of the CDR3: TGTGCCAGCAGCCAAGTCGTTACGAACACCGGGGAGCTGTTTTTT.

The rearrangement joins TRBV3-1 (or the pseudogene TRBV3-2) to TRBJ2-3; D uncertain. The CDR3 totals 12 residues. The germline V gene has CDR1 LGHDT and CDR2 YNNKEL (reference sequence). The V and J ends lost 4 bases and 4 bases respectively, with 6 bases between them. The CDR3 is CASSPNSDTQYF. The CDR3 DNA follows: TGTGCCAGCAGCCCCAATTCAGATACGCAGTATTTT.

The chain uses TRBV5-1 and TRBJ2-3; tentatively, D is TRBD1 (5 bases). The CDR3 loop spans 15 amino acids. The V end lost 0 bases, the J end lost 2 bases, and 10 bases lay between the germline ends. Germline V lookup: CDR1 SGHRS, CDR2 YFSETQ. For the CDR3, the DNA is TGCGCCAGCAGCTTGGAGGGGCCTTTCACAGATACGCAGTATTTT. Its translation is CASSLEGPFTDTQYF.

The V gene is TRBV7-3, the J gene TRBJ2-1, with unresolved D. Trimming left V 1 base short and J 7 bases short, with 14 bases between. The CDR3 spans 15 residues. Germline-derived CDR1 and CDR2 are SGHTA and FQGTGA. Here the CDR3 DNA reads TGTGCCAGCAGCTTAAATTCCTTTTTGAGGAATGAGCAGTTCTTC. Translating it yields CASSLNSFLRNEQFF.

V usage is TRBV11-2 and J usage is TRBJ2-3, with no clear D. V lost 5 bases and J 3 bases, leaving 6 bases between the germline ends. The V gene's germline CDR1 is SGHAT and CDR2 FQNNGV. The CDR3 runs 12 residues. This CDR3 is CASSTATDTQYF. The CDR3 nucleotides are TGTGCCAGCAGCACCGCGACAGATACGCAGTATTTT.